These 13 T cell receptor beta chains originate from one sample sequenced in a study of T cells after yellow fever vaccination. One entry per CDR3 protein, called by TCRdb with MiXCR from the 5' RACE reads. The sample has more than 350,000 distinct CDR3 sequences; around 10% are singletons. Sequencing used PBMCs, obtained on the day of the first yellow fever vaccination. The receptors were gathered from a man aged 18 to 29 who received the YFV17D yellow fever vaccine.

This clonotype was counted a few times. The chain recombines TRBV15 with TRBJ2-1, with D unclear. Germline V gene data show CDR1 as LNHNV and CDR2 as YYDKDF (reference sequence). Trimming left V 5 bases short and J 4 bases short, with 12 bases between. CDR3 length: 14 amino acids. CDR3 sequence (DNA): TGTGCCACCAGCCCCGCCCACAGTTACAATGAGCAGTTCTTC. This codes for CATSPAHSYNEQFF.

This clonotype was found a few times. Here the CDR3 reads CASSLGDREDTGELFF. Here the CDR3 DNA reads TGTGCCAGCAGTTTAGGGGACAGGGAGGACACCGGGGAGCTGTTTTTT. The gene calls are TRBV28 and TRBJ2-2; 9 bases are a match to TRBD1. Germline trimming cut 2 bases from V and 3 bases from J; bases unmatched to any gene: 4. This CDR3 contains 16 residues. Germline-derived CDR1 and CDR2 are MDHEN and SYDVKM.

The V and J genes are TRBV18 and TRBJ1-6; 9 bases fit TRBD1. This CDR3 is built from 15 residues. Germline V gene lookup returns CDR1 KGHSH and CDR2 LQKENI. V trimming: 2 bases; J trimming: 11 bases; junction bases outside the gene matches: 7. The CDR3: CASSPMGQGGAPLHF. In DNA form, the CDR3 reads TGTGCCAGCTCACCAATGGGACAGGGCGGAGCACCCCTCCACTTT.

This clonotype appeared a few times. V usage is TRBV5-1 and J usage is TRBJ2-3; possible D gene TRBD1, 5 bases. The CDR3 is made up of 13 amino acids. Germline assignment: CDR1 SGHRS and CDR2 YFSETQ. Trimming removed 4 bases from V and 6 bases from J, with 12 bases in between. As DNA, the CDR3 is TGCGCCAGCAGCGATCCAGGGTTGGATACGCAGTATTTT. The encoded protein is CASSDPGLDTQYF.

This clonotype came up a few times. This rearrangement joins TRBV30 to TRBJ1-2; perhaps TRBD1 as D (5 bases). The V gene lost 3 bases and the J gene lost 4 bases, with 9 bases spanning the gap. Looked up from germline, CDR1 is GTSNPN and CDR2 is SVGIG (reference sequence). The CDR3 loop spans 12 amino acids. The CDR3 sequence: CAWSGTVYGYTF. In DNA form, the CDR3 reads TGTGCCTGGAGCGGGACCGTCTATGGCTACACCTTC.

Only a few counts were recorded for this clonotype. The chain carries TRBV6-2 or TRBV6-3 and TRBJ1-1; maybe TRBD1 (5 bases). This CDR3 region has 14 residues. Germline CDR1 reads MNHEY; CDR2 reads SVGEGT. Trimming took 6 bases from V and 3 from J, leaving 14 bases between them. The CDR3 loop reads CASRPRGMDTEAFF. Here the CDR3 DNA reads TGTGCCAGCAGACCCCGGGGGATGGACACTGAAGCTTTCTTT.

The chain is built from TRBV5-1 and TRBJ2-1; D possibly corresponds to TRBD1 (5 bases). Germline CDR1 and CDR2: SGHRS and YFSETQ. The CDR3 is 14 residues long. The ends were cut back, 6 bases at V and 0 bases at J, with 10 bases in the middle. The CDR3 reads CASTTQGSYNEQFF. For the CDR3, the DNA is TGCGCCAGCACCACGCAGGGCTCCTACAATGAGCAGTTCTTC.

This chain uses TRBV7-9 with TRBJ1-2; TRBD1 is a possible D gene (6 bases). The ends were cut back, 2 bases at V and 5 bases at J, with 12 bases in the middle. Germline V gives CDR1 SEHNR, CDR2 FQNEAQ (reference sequence). There are 14 residues in the CDR3. CDR3 sequence (DNA): TGTGCCAGCAGCTTAACAGGGACCAAGTATGGCTACACCTTC. This sequence encodes CASSLTGTKYGYTF.

The V call is TRBV7-2, the J call TRBJ2-4; 7 nucleotides match TRBD1. The V gene's germline CDR1 is SGHTA and CDR2 FQGNSA. The trim removed 9 bases at V and 1 base at J, leaving 12 bases unmatched. This CDR3 has 16 amino acids. The CDR3 loop is CASSGTDNMAKNIQYF. DNA for the CDR3: TGTGCCAGTTCCGGGACAGACAATATGGCCAAAAACATTCAGTACTTC.

V and J are TRBV5-1 and TRBJ2-2; TRBD2 agrees at 7 bases. The CDR3 length is 15 residues. Germline loops: CDR1 SGHRS, CDR2 YFSETQ. The junction had 7 bases not matched to a gene; V was cut back by 0 bases and J by 8 bases. CDR3 sequence (DNA): TGCGCCAGCAGCTTGGCGGGAGGCGGTCAGGGGGAGCTGTTTTTT. Its protein product is CASSLAGGGQGELFF.

V and J are TRBV12-3 or TRBV12-4 and TRBJ2-7; D is ambiguous. Trimming stripped 1 base from V and 2 bases from J, with 12 bases between. The CDR3 totals 15 residues. CDR3 sequence reads: CASSLGGGNPYEQYF. The DNA for the CDR3 is TGTGCCAGCAGTTTAGGAGGCGGAAATCCCTACGAGCAGTACTTC.

This clonotype was detected ten times or more. This chain connects TRBV5-1 to TRBJ2-5, with D perhaps given as TRBD1 or TRBD2 (6 bases each). Trimming pared 4 bases from V and 1 base from J, leaving 11 bases between. Germline loops: CDR1 SGHRS, CDR2 YFSETQ. The CDR3 totals 14 residues. In nucleotides, the CDR3 is TGCGCCAGCAGCAGGGGGGACCCCCAAGAGACCCAGTACTTC. Encoded protein: CASSRGDPQETQYF. The complete variable domain, with remaining parts taken from reference TRBV5-1 and TRBJ2-5, reads KAGVTQTPRYLIKTRGQQVTLSCSPISGHRSVSWYQQTPGQGLQFLFEYFSETQRNKGNFPGRFSGRQFSNSRSEMNVSTLELGDSALYLCASSRGDPQETQYFGPGTRLLVL.

This clonotype came up a few times. The V gene is TRBV12-3 or TRBV12-4, the J gene TRBJ1-6; D is unclear. Trimming left V 3 bases short and J 10 bases short, with 16 bases between. This CDR3 is 15 amino acids long. The CDR3 nucleotides are TGTGCCAGCAGTTTGAGTTTTTCCCTGGGGTCACCCCTCCACTTT. This sequence encodes CASSLSFSLGSPLHF.